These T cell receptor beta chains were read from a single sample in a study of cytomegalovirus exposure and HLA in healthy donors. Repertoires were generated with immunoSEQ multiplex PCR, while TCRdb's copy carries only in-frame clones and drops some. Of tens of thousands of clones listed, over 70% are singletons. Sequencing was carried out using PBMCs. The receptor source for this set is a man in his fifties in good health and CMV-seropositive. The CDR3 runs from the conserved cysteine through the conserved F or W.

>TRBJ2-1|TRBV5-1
CASSSRGLAGAGSYNEQFF
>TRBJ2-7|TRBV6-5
CASSERTGSYEQYF
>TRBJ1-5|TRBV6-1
CASSRKAGGGLYQHF
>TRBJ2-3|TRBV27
CASSGNRAWDTQYF
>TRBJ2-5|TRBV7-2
CASSPSGLAGGPDF
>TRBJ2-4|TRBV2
CASSPYRENIQYF
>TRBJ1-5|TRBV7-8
CASSLEGQGFNQPQHF
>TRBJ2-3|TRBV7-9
CASSSLGGGEIWGTDTQYF
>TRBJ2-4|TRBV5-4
CASSLAGGRVWYF
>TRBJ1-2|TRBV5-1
CASSLGDMREVGYTF
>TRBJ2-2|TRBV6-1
CASSATVPGELFF
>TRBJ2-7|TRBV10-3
CAIKAAGASHEQYF
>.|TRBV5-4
CASSLGAGGSSYEQYF
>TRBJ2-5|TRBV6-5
CASTSPGETQYF
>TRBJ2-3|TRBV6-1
CASRRSTGLTDTQYF
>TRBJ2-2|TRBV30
CAWSASGGISGELFF
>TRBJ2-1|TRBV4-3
CASSQAIIVMIYNEQFF
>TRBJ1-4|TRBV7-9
CASSFSGLNEKLFF
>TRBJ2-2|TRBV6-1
CASSPGASDGELFF
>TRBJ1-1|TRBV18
CASSPDRWAFF
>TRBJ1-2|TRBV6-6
CASSPATGANYGYTF
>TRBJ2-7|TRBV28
CASSFGDRGGEQYF
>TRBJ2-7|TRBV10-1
CASSGTGTDSYEQYF
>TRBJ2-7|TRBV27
CASSLFSGQGIHEQYF
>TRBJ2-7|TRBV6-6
CASSYGGGAYEQYF
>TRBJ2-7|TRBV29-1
CSAVTGFYEQYF
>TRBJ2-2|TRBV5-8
CASSHRERAGELFF
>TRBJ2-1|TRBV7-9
CASSLGGGSYNEQFF
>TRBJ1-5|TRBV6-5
CASRGNSNQPQNF
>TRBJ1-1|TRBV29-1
CSVGGTSKKTYTEAFF
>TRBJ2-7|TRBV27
CASKRQGADEQYF
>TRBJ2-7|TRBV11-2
CASSLGQLYEQYF
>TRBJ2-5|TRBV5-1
CASSFGAGGYIQETQYF
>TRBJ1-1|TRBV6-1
CASSFYRVEGTEAFF
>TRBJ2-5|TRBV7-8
CASSFTGGGTQYF
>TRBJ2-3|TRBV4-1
CASSQDYDRGALDTQYF
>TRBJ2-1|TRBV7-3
CASSLGTYNEQFF
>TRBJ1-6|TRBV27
CASSLSGQGTGSYNSPLHF
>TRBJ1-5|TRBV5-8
CASSLASYRGRMGSNQPQHF
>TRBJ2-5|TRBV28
CASSFIGQGQETQYF
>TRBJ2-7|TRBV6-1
CASNVGQGRGEQYF
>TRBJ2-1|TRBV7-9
CASSLPPRLAGVRNEQFF
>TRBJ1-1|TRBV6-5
CASSYDGFLGTEAFF
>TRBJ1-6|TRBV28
CVSSFRQALIVNSPLHF
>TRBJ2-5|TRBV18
CASSKGQLETQYF
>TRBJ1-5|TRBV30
CAWSARGGNQPQHF
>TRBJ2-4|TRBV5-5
CASSPGDRGGWDIQYF
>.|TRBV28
CASSSRQGGRSYEQYF
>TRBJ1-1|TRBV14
CASSQRLPRGNTEAFF
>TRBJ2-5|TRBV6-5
CASSPTRESFETQYF
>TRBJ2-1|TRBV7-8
CASSFSASSYNEQFF
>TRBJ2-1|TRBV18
CASSPRVSSYNEQFF